The clone carrying this TCR beta chain was detected only a few times. This CDR3 contains 11 residues. V was cut by 10 bases and J by 3 bases, with 9 bases left in between. Looked up from germline, CDR1 is MNHNY and CDR2 is SVGAGI (reference sequence). The data stem from a study of T-cell reconstitution after alpha-beta-depleted transplantation in children. Unique molecular identifiers were incorporated during preparation of the TCRbeta library. TCRdb fed the PCR reads into MiXCR, producing one record per CDR3 protein. The sample contains about 420,000 distinct CDR3 sequences, 11% of which appear only once.

This TCR was recovered from a human donor who donated a stem cell graft to a child with acute myeloid leukemia. The rearrangement links TRBV6-6 to TRBJ2-5; no reliable D call. The sample here was PBMCs from the stem cell graft donor, taken from the stem cell graft. DNA for the CDR3: TGTGCCACTGGGGTAAAAGAGACCCAGTACTTC. It codes for CATGVKETQYF.